The 9 T cell receptor beta chains presented below share a single source sample, sequenced in a study of blood T cells in healthy people across ages (dated by TCRdb to the mid-2010s). Library method: 5' RACE. Sequencing was carried out with an Illumina HiSeq 2500. A second roughly 6 to 12 cycle PCR used a sample-barcoded 5' primer and a J-beta primer mix. In-frame beta chains were kept once TCRdb had trimmed the public reads at Q25 with fastp and called clones with MiXCR. Rows are combined by CDR3 protein, so each entry shows the most common genes and DNA. The sample contains 700,000 to 950,000 distinct CDR3 sequences, 40% to 45% of them found a single time. The ten biggest clones cover 20% to 25% of the sample. Sequencing input: blood. All receptors come from a woman in her fifties or sixties in good health.

Regarding this clonotype: One end of the junction varies from germline; a read error may be responsible. The rearrangement joins TRBV20-1 to TRBJ2-5; 10 bases align to TRBD2. This CDR3 is 14 amino acids long. CDR1 is DFQATT and CDR2 is SNEGSKA in the germline V gene (reference sequence). CDR3 in DNA: TGCAGTGCTAGACCCAGCGGGGGGGCGGAGACCCGGTACTTC. Protein: CSARPSGGAETRYF.

The J gene is TRBJ2-7, the V gene TRBV20-1; D perhaps matches TRBD1 (6 bases). V gave up 1 base and J gave up 3 bases, with 16 bases separating them. This CDR3 is built from 15 residues. CDR1 is DFQATT, CDR2 SNEGSKA, per germline (reference sequence). The CDR3 coding sequence is TGCAGTGCTAGAGGGGCTCCAGGGGCCAGCTACGAGCAGTACTTC. It codes for CSARGAPGASYEQYF.

The sample holds a few counts of this clonotype. J is TRBJ2-7 and V is TRBV4-2; D call uncertain. Germline CDR1 and CDR2: LGHNA and YNFKEQ. Trimming pared 0 bases from V and 6 bases from J, leaving 9 bases between. There are 13 residues in the CDR3. The CDR3 protein is CASSQEYGLEQYF. The CDR3 region has the DNA TGTGCCAGCAGCCAAGAATACGGGCTCGAGCAGTACTTC.

J is TRBJ1-2 and V is TRBV4-3; TRBD1 aligns across 7 bases. Per germline, CDR1 LGHNA and CDR2 YSLEER. The CDR3 length is 15 residues. V shed 4 bases, J shed 4 bases, and the junction held 9 bases outside the gene matches. CDR3 sequence (DNA): TGCGCCAGCAGCCGAGGACAGGAGGGAGCCTATGGCTACACCTTC. Amino acid sequence: CASSRGQEGAYGYTF.

At least ten counts were recorded for this clonotype. The chain combines TRBV12-3 or TRBV12-4 with TRBJ1-2; 9 bases are a match to TRBD1. The CDR3 consists of 14 residues. V lost 5 bases to trimming and J lost 8 bases; unmatched junction nucleotides: 9. Here the CDR3 DNA reads TGTGCCAGCAGTGCGGGGGGGACAGGGCAAGGCTACACCTTC. Residues: CASSAGGTGQGYTF.

This clonotype was seen a few times. This rearrangement joins TRBV28 to TRBJ1-2, with 7 bases matching TRBD1. The CDR3 is 16 residues long. CDR1 and CDR2 from the germline V gene are MDHEN and SYDVKM. J gave up 4 bases and V 4 bases, and 12 bases lay outside the gene matches. The CDR3 DNA reads TGTGCCAGCAGTTCCCCGGGGAGGGGGCAGGTCTATGGCTACACCTTC. Protein sequence: CASSSPGRGQVYGYTF.

At least ten counts were recorded for this clonotype. The chain recombines TRBV12-3 or TRBV12-4 with TRBJ2-7; 9 bases line up with TRBD1. CDR3 length equals 14 residues. The junction had 6 bases not matched to a gene; V was cut back by 6 bases and J by 3 bases. CDR3 coding DNA: TGTGCCAGCAGCCCCACAGGGGGCATCTACGAGCAGTACTTC. This translates into CASSPTGGIYEQYF.

With respect to this clonotype: Being one base from a much bigger clone, this may be a read error. The V call is TRBV29-1, the J call TRBJ2-6; the D is unclear. The CDR3 length is 15 residues. From germline, CDR1 is SQVTM and CDR2 ANQGSEA. The CDR3 here is CNVGLVRSGANVLTF. The DNA of the CDR3 is TGCAACGTTGGTCTGGTACGCTCTGGGGCCAACGTCCTGACTTTC. The full variable domain, rest sourced from reference TRBV29-1 and TRBJ2-6, is SAVISQKPSRDICQRGTSLTIQCQVDSQVTMMFWYRQQPGQSLTLIATANQGSEATYESGFVIDKFPISRPNLTFSTLTVSNMSPEDSSIYLCNVGLVRSGANVLTFGAGSRLTVL.

This clonotype was seen many times. V is TRBV29-1 and J is TRBJ2-7; TRBD1 might be the D (6 bases). CDR3 size: 13 residues. Germline CDR1 is SQVTM and CDR2 is ANQGSEA. Trimming left V 7 bases short and J 7 bases short, with 20 bases between. The CDR3 reads CSAGTSSLGEQYF. CDR3 DNA sequence: TGCAGCGCCGGGACATCTTCACTGGGGGAGCAGTACTTC.